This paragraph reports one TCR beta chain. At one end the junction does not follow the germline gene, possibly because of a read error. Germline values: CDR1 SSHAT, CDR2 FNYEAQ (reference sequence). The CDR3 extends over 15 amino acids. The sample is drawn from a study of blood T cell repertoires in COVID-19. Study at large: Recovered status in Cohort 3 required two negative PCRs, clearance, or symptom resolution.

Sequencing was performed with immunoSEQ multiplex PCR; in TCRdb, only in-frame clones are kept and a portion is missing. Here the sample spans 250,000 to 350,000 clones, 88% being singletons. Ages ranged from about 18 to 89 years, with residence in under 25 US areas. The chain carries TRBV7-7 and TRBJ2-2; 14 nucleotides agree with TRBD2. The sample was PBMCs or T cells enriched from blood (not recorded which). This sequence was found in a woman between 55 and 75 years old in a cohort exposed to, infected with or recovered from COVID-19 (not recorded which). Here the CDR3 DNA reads TGTGCTAGCAGCTTAGGACTAGCGGGAGGCGGGGAGCTGTTTTTT. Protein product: CASSLGLAGGGELFF.